This record covers a single T cell receptor beta chain. Only in-frame clones appear in the TCRdb table, and some are missing; sequencing was by immunoSEQ multiplex PCR. This sample has a few thousand clones; around 68% occur once, and the top ten carry 6.5% to 8%. This entry is derived from a study of immune evolution from preneoplasia to lung adenocarcinoma. From germline, CDR1 is WSHSY and CDR2 SAAADI. Trimming left V 7 bases short and J 10 bases short, with 17 bases between. The CDR3 sequence is 13 residues long. The sequenced material came from FFPE adjacent normal lung tissue. V is TRBV10-2 and J is TRBJ2-1; D gene uncertain. The TCR was taken from a person aged 55-79 years with lung adenocarcinoma. DNA of the CDR3: TGCGCCAGCACGCCTGAATCCTTAGGGGAGCAGTTCTTC. Translating gives CASTPESLGEQFF.